Following are 9 T cell receptor beta chains from one sample sequenced in a study of OX40 agonist ivuxolimab in advanced cancers. Only in-frame clones appear in the TCRdb table, and some are missing; sequencing was by immunoSEQ multiplex PCR. The table shows nearly 60,000 clones, with 80% to 90% occurring only once. The sequenced sample was CD4+ or CD8+ T cells sorted from blood, obtained in a trial of the OX40 agonist ivuxolimab. The receptors come from an adult with an advanced solid tumor such as melanoma, head and neck, liver or kidney cancer.

The chain couples TRBV7-6 to TRBJ2-1; D is perhaps TRBD2 (5 bases). This CDR3 contains 13 residues. The germline V gene has CDR1 SGHVS and CDR2 FNYEAQ. The ends were cut back, 0 bases at V and 7 bases at J, with 7 bases in the middle. The CDR3 DNA follows: TGTGCCAGCAGCTTAGCCCGGGATAATGAGCAGTTCTTC. Translating gives CASSLARDNEQFF.

This chain joins TRBV7-8 and TRBJ2-7; tentative D call: TRBD2 (6 bases). The V gene lost 6 bases and the J gene lost 0 bases, with 15 bases spanning the gap. The CDR3 consists of 15 residues. The germline CDR1 and CDR2 sequences are SGHVS and FQNEAQ. The CDR3 bases are TGTGCCAGCAGAGGCGGGTTAGCGGTCTCCTACGAGCAGTACTTC. Amino acid sequence: CASRGGLAVSYEQYF.

The sample holds one count of this clone. This sequence joins TRBV5-1 and TRBJ2-3; D not certain. There are 12 residues in the CDR3. Germline V CDR1 and CDR2: SGHRS, YFSETQ. The V gene lost 1 base and the J gene lost 2 bases, with 2 bases spanning the gap. CDR3 sequence (DNA): TGCGCCAGCAGCTTGAACACAGATACGCAGTATTTT. This codes for CASSLNTDTQYF.

This clone was picked up one time. The chain joins TRBV18 to TRBJ1-1; TRBD1 matches at 11 bases. CDR1 is KGHSH and CDR2 is LQKENI in the germline V gene. Trimming at V came to 3 bases and at J to 8 bases, leaving 8 bases not matched to a gene. There are 15 residues in the CDR3. CDR3 bases: TGTGCCAGCTCACCGGACAGGGGGCAGTTCCGGGAAGCTTTCTTT. Its translation is CASSPDRGQFREAFF.

This clone was found a few times. The J gene is TRBJ1-2, the V gene TRBV7-9; no clear D. The V gene's germline CDR1 is SEHNR and CDR2 FQNEAQ (reference sequence). V lost 3 bases to trimming and J lost 4 bases, with 6 bases between them. This CDR3 region has 12 residues. CDR3 DNA: TGTGCCAGCAGCTTGGGGTCCTATGGCTACACCTTC. Translating it yields CASSLGSYGYTF.

Notes on this clone: Germline and junction disagree at one end, which may indicate a read error. The V and J genes are TRBV7-9 and TRBJ2-1; 7 bases match TRBD2. Germline values: CDR1 SEHNR, CDR2 FQNEAQ (reference sequence). The CDR3 is 13 amino acids. The CDR3 nucleotides read TGTGCAAGCAGCGGGAACTCCTACAATGAGCAGTTCTTC. It encodes CASSGNSYNEQFF.

The J gene is TRBJ2-5, the V gene TRBV7-2, with D uncertain. Germline CDR1 SGHTA, CDR2 FQGNSA. V was shortened by 1 base and J by 5 bases, with 8 bases between the two germline ends. This CDR3 has 13 residues. The CDR3 DNA reads as TGTGCCAGCAGCTTAGGGTTGTTGGAGACCCAGTACTTC. It encodes CASSLGLLETQYF.

The chain carries TRBV6-6 and TRBJ2-2; 7 bases are a match to TRBD1. The CDR3 spans 14 residues. Germline CDR1 reads MNHNY; CDR2 reads SVGAGI (reference sequence). Losses at the gene ends were 2 bases for V and 4 bases for J; bases not matched to a gene: 1. CDR3 in DNA: TGTGCCAGCAGTTACAGGGACAGCACCGGGGAGCTGTTTTTT. It is translated as CASSYRDSTGELFF.

This chain uses TRBV29-1 with TRBJ2-5, with a tentative D call TRBD1 (6 bases). The V and J ends lost 3 bases and 5 bases respectively, with 13 bases between them. Germline CDR1 SQVTM, CDR2 ANQGSEA. This CDR3 spans 13 amino acids. The CDR3 region is CSVDQQGRETQYF. The CDR3 DNA reads as TGCAGCGTTGACCAACAGGGCCGGGAGACCCAGTACTTC.